What follows describes a single T cell receptor (beta chain). Its antigen remains unidentified. A second about 6 to 12 cycle PCR used barcoded and J-beta primers. MiXCR, applied by TCRdb to the 5' RACE reads, yields one record per CDR3 protein. The sample holds approximately 1,100,000 distinct CDR3 sequences; roughly 45% are singletons and the top ten take approximately 19%. This sample was taken from a study of blood T cells in healthy people across ages. This CDR3 comprises 13 residues. In germline, CDR1 is MNHEY, CDR2 SVGAGI. With V trimmed by 7 bases and J by 6 bases, 8 bases remained unmatched. Donors gave roughly 10 milliliters of peripheral blood apiece. Study conclusions and caveats: Both naive CD4+ cell counts and diversity were greater in long-lived donors than in aged donors.

Sequencing was performed on blood. The TCR comes from an older woman in good health. The V call is TRBV6-5, the J call TRBJ1-1; 7 bases are shared with TRBD1. The CDR3 DNA sequence: TGTGCCAGCACCGAACCGGGACAGCCTGAAGCTTTCTTT. Translated, it gives CASTEPGQPEAFF.